The clone carrying this TCR beta chain shows up as medium-sized (0.01 to 0.1%) by frequency. Its antigen is not identified. The germline CDR1 and CDR2 sequences are KGHSH and LQKENI. CDR3 length: 15 amino acids. TRB was amplified from about 270 ng of peripheral blood genomic DNA per sample. The record originates from a study of T cell clusters in autoimmune cytopenias. Findings and limits, study-wide: TRB repertoire shifts in secondary cytopenia and chronic lymphocytic leukemia mostly reflected lymphoma, not autoimmunity.

Multiplex touch-down PCR amplified TRB using TRB-A and TRB-B pools in one tube. Using the multiplex PCR reads, TCRdb records one entry per CDR3 protein without DNA. The clone table shows 4,000 to 5,000 distinct CDR3 sequences, with the ten largest holding 45% to 65%. These same records also appear under a second study, on T cell repertoires in aging, cancer and after chemotherapy. That study adds: Pre- and post-chemotherapy samples were paired from chronic lymphocytic leukemia patients treated with fludarabine- or bendamustine-based regimens. Age-matched healthy donors had significantly more diverse, less clonal blood TCR repertoires than untreated cancer patients.

The rearrangement uses TRBV18 and TRBJ1-2; TCRdb's assignment of TRBD1 cannot be checked, as there is no DNA. This TCR was recovered from a human donor with chronic lymphocytic leukemia. The donor label of this sample is uncertain. The sequenced material came from peripheral blood. The CDR3 sequence is CASSPPASAAYGYTF.